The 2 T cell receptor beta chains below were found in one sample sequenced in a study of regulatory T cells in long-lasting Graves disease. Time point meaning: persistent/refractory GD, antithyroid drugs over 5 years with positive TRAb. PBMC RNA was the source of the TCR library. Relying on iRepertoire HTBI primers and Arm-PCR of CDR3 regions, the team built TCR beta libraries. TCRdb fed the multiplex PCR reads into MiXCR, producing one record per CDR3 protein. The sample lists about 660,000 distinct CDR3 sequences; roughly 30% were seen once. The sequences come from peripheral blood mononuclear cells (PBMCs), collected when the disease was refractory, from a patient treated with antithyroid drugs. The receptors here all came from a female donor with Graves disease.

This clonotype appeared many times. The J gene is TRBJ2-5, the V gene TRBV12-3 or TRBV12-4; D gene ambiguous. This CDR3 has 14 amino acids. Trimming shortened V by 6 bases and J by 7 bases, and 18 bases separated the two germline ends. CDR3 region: CASSATPGSGTQYF. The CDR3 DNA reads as TGTGCCAGCAGCGCCACGCCCGGATCAGGGACCCAGTACTTC.

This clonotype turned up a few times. As DNA, the CDR3 is TGTGCCAGCAGCCTTTGGGACAGCGCTAACTATGGCTACACCTTC. Translating it yields CASSLWDSANYGYTF. The chain joins TRBV3-1 to TRBJ1-2; TRBD1 agrees at 7 bases. The germline CDR1 and CDR2 sequences are LGHDT and YNNKEL (reference sequence). The CDR3 has 15 residues. Trimming at V came to 4 bases and at J to 0 bases, leaving 5 bases not matched to a gene.